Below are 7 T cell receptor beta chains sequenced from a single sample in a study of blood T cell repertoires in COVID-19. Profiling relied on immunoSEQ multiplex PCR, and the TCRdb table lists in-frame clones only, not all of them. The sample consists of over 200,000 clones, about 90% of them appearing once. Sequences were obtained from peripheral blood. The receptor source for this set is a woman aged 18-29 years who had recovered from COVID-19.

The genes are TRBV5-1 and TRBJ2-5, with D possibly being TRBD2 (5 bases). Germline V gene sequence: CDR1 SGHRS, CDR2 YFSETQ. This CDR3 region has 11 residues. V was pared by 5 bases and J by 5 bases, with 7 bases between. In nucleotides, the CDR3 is TGCGCCAGCAGATCGGGGGAGACCCAGTACTTC. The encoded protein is CASRSGETQYF. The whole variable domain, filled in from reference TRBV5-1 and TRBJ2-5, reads KAGVTQTPRYLIKTRGQQVTLSCSPISGHRSVSWYQQTPGQGLQFLFEYFSETQRNKGNFPGRFSGRQFSNSRSEMNVSTLELGDSALYLCASRSGETQYFGPGTRLLVL.

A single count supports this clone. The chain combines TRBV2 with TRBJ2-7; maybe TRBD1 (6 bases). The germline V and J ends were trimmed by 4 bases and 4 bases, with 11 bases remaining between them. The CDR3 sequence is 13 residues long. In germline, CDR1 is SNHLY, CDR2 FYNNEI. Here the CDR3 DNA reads TGTGCCAGCAGTGCCCCCCAGGGGTACGAGCAGTACTTC. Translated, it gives CASSAPQGYEQYF.

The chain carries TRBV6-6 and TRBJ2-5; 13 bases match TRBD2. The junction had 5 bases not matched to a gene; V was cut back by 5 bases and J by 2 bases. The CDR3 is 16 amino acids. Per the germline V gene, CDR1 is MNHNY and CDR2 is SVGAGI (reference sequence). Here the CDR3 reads CASSRGLAGSQETQYF. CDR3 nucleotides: TGTGCCAGCAGTAGGGGACTAGCGGGATCTCAAGAGACCCAGTACTTC.

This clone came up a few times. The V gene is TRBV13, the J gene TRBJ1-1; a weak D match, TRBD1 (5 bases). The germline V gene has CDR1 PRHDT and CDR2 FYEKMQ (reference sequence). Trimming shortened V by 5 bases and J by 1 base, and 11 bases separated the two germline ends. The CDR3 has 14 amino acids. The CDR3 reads CASSPREWNTEAFF. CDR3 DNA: TGTGCCAGCAGCCCCAGGGAATGGAACACTGAAGCTTTCTTT.

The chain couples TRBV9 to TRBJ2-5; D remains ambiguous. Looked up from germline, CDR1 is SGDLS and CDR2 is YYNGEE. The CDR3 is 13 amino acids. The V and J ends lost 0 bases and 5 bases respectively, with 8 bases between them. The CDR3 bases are TGTGCCAGCAGCGTAGGGAGAACCGAGACCCAGTACTTC. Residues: CASSVGRTETQYF.

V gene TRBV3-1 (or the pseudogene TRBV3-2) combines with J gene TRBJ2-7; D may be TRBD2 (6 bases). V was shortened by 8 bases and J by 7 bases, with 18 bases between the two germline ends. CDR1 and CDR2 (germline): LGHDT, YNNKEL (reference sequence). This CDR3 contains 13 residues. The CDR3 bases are TGTGCCAGCGCCCCGGGGGTTTCTCGGGAGCAGTACTTC. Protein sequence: CASAPGVSREQYF.

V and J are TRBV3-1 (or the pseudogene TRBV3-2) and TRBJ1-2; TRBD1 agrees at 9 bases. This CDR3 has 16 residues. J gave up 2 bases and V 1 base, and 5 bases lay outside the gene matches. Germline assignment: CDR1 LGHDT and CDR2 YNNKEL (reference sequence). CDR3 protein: CASSQVYRGRNYGYTF. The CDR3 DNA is TGTGCCAGCAGCCAAGTCTACAGGGGGCGAAACTATGGCTACACCTTC.